What follows describes a single T cell receptor (beta chain). Its cognate antigen is unknown. This entry is derived from a study of regulatory T cells in long-lasting Graves disease. The CDR3 is made up of 13 amino acids. Trimming stripped 7 bases from V and 4 bases from J, with 11 bases between. Time point: persistent/refractory GD, antithyroid drugs over 5 years with positive TRAb. After RNA was extracted from PBMCs, the TCR library was made from it. With iRepertoire HTBI primers and Arm-PCR of CDR3 regions, TCR beta libraries were built. MiXCR was run by TCRdb on the multiplex PCR reads, yielding one entry per CDR3 protein. The table includes about 420,000 distinct CDR3 sequences, around 24% detected once. Overall study results and limits: Newly diagnosed patients had higher TCR diversity than persistent Graves' patients did.

The rearrangement links TRBV12-3 or TRBV12-4 to TRBJ1-5; D gene unclear. This specimen consisted of peripheral blood mononuclear cells (PBMCs), obtained when the disease was refractory, from a patient treated with antithyroid drugs. The TCR was taken from a female donor with Graves disease. The CDR3: CASNGRENQPQHF. CDR3 in DNA: TGTGCCAGCAATGGACGGGAGAATCAGCCCCAGCATTTT.